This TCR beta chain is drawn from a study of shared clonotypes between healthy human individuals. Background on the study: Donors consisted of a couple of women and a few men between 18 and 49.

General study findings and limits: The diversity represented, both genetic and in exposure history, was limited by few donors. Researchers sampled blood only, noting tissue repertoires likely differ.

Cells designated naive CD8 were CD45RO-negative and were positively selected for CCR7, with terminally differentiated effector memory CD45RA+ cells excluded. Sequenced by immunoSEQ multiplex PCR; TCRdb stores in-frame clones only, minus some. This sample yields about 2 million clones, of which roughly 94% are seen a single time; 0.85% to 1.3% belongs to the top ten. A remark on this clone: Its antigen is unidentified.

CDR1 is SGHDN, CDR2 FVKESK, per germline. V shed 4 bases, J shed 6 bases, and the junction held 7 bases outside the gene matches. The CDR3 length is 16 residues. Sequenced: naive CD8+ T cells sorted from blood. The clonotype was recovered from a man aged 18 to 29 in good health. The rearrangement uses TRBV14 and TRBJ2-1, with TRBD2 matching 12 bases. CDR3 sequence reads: CASSPSTSGRINEQFF. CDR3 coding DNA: TGTGCCAGCAGCCCTTCCACTAGCGGGAGGATCAATGAGCAGTTCTTC. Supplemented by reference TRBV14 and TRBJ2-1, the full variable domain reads EAGVTQFPSHSVIEKGQTVTLRCDPISGHDNLYWYRRVMGKEIKFLLHFVKESKQDESGMPNNRFLAERTGGTYSTLKVQPAELEDSGVYFCASSPSTSGRINEQFFGPGTRLTVL.